This T cell receptor beta chain was retrieved from a study of blood T cell repertoires in COVID-19. The length of the CDR3 is 16 residues. The germline V gene encodes CDR1 MNHEY and CDR2 SVGAGI. Trimming at V came to 0 bases and at J to 5 bases, leaving 6 bases not matched to a gene. Enrollees, roughly 18 to 89 years old, lived in around 23 US areas. Profiled with immunoSEQ multiplex PCR; TCRdb holds only in-frame clones, not every one. The table records fewer than 350,000 clones, roughly 90% of them present only once. Sequencing was performed on PBMCs or T cells enriched from blood (not recorded which). The V and J genes are TRBV6-5 and TRBJ2-7, with TRBD2 matching 11 bases. This sequence was found in a man in his sixties who had recovered from COVID-19. The DNA of the CDR3 is TGTGCCAGCAGTTACTCAGTAGCGGGAGGGGTGAACGAGCAGTACTTC. It translates to CASSYSVAGGVNEQYF.